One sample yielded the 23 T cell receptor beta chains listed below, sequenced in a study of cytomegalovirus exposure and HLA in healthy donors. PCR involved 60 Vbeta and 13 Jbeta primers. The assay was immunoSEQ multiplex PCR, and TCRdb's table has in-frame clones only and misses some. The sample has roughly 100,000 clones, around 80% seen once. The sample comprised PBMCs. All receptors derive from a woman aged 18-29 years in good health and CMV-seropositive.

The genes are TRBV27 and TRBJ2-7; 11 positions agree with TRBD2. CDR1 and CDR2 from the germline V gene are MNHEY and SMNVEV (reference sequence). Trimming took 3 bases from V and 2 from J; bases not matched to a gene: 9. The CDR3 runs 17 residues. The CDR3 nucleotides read TGTGCCAGCAGTTTTAGCGGACTAGCGGGTCTCGCCTACGAGCAGTACTTC. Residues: CASSFSGLAGLAYEQYF.

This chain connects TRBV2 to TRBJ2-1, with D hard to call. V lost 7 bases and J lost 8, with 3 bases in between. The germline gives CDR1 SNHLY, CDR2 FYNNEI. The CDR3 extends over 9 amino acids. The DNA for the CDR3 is TGTGCCAGCACATATGAGCAGTTCTTC. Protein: CASTYEQFF.

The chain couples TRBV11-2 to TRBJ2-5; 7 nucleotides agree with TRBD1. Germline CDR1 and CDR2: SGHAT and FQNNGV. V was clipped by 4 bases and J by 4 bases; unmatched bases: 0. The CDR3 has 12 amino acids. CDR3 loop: CASSWDRETQYF. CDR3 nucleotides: TGTGCCAGCAGCTGGGACAGAGAGACCCAGTACTTC.

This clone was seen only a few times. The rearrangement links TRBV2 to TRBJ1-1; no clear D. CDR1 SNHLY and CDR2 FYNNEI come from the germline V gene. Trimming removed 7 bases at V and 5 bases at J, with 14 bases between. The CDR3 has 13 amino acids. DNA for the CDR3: TGTGCCAGCAAGACGAACGGGGAAACTGAAGCTTTCTTT. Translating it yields CASKTNGETEAFF. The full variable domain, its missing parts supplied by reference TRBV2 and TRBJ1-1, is EPEVTQTPSHQVTQMGQEVILRCVPISNHLYFYWYRQILGQKVEFLVSFYNNEISEKSEIFDDQFSVERPDGSNFTLKIRSTKLEDSAMYFCASKTNGETEAFFGQGTRLTVV.

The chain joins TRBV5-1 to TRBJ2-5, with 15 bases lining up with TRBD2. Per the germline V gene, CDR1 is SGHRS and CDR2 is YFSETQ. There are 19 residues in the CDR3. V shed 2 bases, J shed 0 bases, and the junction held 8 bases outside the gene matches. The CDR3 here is CASSLPGLAGGKYQETQYF. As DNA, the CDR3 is TGCGCCAGCAGCTTACCGGGACTAGCGGGGGGAAAGTACCAAGAGACCCAGTACTTC.

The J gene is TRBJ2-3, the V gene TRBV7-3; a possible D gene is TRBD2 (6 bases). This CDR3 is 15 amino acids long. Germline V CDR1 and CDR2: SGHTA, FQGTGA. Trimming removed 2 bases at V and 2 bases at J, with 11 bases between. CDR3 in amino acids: CASSLGAGLTDTQYF. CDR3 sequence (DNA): TGTGCCAGCAGCTTAGGGGCGGGGCTCACAGATACGCAGTATTTT.

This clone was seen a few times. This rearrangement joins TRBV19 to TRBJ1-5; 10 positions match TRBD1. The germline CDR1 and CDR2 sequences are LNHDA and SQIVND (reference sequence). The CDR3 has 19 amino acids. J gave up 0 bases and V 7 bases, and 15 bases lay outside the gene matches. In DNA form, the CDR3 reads TGTGCCAGTACGCGGGACAGGGGTTTCGGGAGAGATAGCAATCAGCCCCAGCATTTT. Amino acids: CASTRDRGFGRDSNQPQHF.

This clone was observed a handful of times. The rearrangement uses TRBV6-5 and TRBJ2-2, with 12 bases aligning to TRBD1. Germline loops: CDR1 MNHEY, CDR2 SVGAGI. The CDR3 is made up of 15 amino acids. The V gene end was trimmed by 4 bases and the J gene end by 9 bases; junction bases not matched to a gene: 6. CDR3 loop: CASSSGQGATRELFF. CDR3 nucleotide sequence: TGTGCCAGCAGTTCGGGACAGGGGGCGACCCGGGAGCTGTTTTTT.

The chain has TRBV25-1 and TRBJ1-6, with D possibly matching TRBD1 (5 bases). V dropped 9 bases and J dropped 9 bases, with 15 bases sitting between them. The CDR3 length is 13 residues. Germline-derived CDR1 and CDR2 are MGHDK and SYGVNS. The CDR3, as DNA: TGTGCCAGTACCTTGGGGGGGTTTTCACCCCTCCACTTT. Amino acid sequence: CASTLGGFSPLHF.

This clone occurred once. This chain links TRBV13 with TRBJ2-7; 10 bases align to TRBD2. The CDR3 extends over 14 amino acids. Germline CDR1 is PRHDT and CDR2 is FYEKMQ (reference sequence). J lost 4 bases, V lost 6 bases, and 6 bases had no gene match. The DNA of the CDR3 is TGTGCCAGCAGGCGAGCGGGAGGGCCGTACGAGCAGTACTTC. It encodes CASRRAGGPYEQYF. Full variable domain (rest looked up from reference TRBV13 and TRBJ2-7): AAGVIQSPRHLIKEKRETATLKCYPIPRHDTVYWYQQGPGQDPQFLISFYEKMQSDKGSIPDRFSAQQFSDYHSELNMSSLELGDSALYFCASRRAGGPYEQYFGPGTRLTVT.

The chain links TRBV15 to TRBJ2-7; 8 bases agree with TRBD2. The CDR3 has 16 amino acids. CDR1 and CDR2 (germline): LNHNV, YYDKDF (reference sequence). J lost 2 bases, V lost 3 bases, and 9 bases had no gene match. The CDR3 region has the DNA TGTGCCACCAGCAGGGATCCACTAGCGGACACCTACGAGCAGTACTTC. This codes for CATSRDPLADTYEQYF.

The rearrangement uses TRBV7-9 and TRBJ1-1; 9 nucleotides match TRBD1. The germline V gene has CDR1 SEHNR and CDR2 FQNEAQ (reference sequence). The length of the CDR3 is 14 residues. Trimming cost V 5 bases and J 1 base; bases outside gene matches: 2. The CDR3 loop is CASSRGQGNTEAFF. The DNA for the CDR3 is TGTGCCAGCAGCCGGGGACAGGGGAACACTGAAGCTTTCTTT.

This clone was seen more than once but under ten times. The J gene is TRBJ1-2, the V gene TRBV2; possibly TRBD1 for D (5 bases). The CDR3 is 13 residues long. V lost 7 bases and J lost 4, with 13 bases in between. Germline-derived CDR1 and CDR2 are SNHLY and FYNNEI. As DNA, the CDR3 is TGTGCCAGCACCGCAGGGTGGGGCTATGGCTACACCTTC. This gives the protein CASTAGWGYGYTF.

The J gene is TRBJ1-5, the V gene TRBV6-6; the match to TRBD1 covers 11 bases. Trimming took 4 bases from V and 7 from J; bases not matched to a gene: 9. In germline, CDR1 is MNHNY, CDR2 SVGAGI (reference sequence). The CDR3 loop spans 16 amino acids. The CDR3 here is CASSLGQGAWGQPQHF. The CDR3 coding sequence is TGTGCCAGCAGTTTAGGACAGGGGGCTTGGGGGCAGCCCCAGCATTTT.

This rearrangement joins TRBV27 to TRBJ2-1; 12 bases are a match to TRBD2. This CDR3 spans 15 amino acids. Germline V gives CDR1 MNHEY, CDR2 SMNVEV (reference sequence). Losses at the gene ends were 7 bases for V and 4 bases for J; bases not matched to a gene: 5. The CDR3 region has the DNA TGTGCCAGCATTGGACTAGCGGGAAAGTACAATGAGCAGTTCTTC. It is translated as CASIGLAGKYNEQFF.

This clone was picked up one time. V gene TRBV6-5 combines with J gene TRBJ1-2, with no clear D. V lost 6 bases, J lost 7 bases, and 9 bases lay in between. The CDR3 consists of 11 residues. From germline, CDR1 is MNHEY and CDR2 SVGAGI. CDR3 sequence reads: CASRETGGYTF. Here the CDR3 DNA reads TGTGCCAGCAGGGAGACGGGTGGCTACACCTTC.

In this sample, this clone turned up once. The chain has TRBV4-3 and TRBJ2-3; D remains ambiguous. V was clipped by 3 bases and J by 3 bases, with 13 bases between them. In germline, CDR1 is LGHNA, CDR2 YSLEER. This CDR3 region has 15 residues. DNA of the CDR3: TGCGCCAGCAGCCAGGATAGTCTAGATACAGATACGCAGTATTTT. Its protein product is CASSQDSLDTDTQYF.

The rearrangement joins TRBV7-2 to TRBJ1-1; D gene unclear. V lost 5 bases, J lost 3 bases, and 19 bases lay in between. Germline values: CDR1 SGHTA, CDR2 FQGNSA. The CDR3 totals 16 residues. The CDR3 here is CASSPRVGTLDTEAFF. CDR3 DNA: TGTGCCAGCAGCCCGCGGGTCGGCACCTTGGACACTGAAGCTTTCTTT.

The CDR3 DNA reads as TGTGCCAGCAGCAAATGGAGGGGGGGCGGAGGCTACACCTTC. This encodes CASSKWRGGGGYTF. The rearrangement uses TRBV21-1 and TRBJ1-2. TRBV21-1 is a listed pseudogene. The CDR3 contains 14 residues.

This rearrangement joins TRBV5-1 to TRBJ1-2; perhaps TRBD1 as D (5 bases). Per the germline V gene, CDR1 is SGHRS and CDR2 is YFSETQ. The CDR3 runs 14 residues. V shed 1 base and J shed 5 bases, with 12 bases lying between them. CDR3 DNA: TGCGCCAGCAGCTTGAGTCAGGGTCCGTATGGCTACACCTTC. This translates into CASSLSQGPYGYTF.

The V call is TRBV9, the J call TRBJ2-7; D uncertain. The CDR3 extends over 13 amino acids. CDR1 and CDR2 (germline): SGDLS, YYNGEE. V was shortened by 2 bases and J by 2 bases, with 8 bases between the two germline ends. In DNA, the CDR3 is TGTGCCAGCAGCGTCGGTTTAGCCTACGAGCAGTACTTC. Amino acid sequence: CASSVGLAYEQYF.

This chain's CDR3 is CASSFWVAGGTIGANVLTF. CDR3 nucleotide sequence: TGCGCCAGCAGTTTTTGGGTAGCGGGGGGTACGATCGGGGCCAACGTCCTGACTTTC. The V and J genes are TRBV5-1 and TRBJ2-6, with 10 nucleotides matching TRBD2. V was pared by 5 bases and J by 4 bases, with 15 bases of the junction left unmatched. The CDR3 is made up of 19 amino acids. Germline V gene sequence: CDR1 SGHRS, CDR2 YFSETQ.

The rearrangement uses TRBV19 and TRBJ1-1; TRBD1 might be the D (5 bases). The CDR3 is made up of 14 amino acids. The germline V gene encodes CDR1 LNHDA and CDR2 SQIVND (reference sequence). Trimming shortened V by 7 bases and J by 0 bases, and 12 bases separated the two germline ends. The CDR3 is CASTYRSMNTEAFF. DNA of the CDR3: TGTGCCAGTACCTACAGGAGCATGAACACTGAAGCTTTCTTT.